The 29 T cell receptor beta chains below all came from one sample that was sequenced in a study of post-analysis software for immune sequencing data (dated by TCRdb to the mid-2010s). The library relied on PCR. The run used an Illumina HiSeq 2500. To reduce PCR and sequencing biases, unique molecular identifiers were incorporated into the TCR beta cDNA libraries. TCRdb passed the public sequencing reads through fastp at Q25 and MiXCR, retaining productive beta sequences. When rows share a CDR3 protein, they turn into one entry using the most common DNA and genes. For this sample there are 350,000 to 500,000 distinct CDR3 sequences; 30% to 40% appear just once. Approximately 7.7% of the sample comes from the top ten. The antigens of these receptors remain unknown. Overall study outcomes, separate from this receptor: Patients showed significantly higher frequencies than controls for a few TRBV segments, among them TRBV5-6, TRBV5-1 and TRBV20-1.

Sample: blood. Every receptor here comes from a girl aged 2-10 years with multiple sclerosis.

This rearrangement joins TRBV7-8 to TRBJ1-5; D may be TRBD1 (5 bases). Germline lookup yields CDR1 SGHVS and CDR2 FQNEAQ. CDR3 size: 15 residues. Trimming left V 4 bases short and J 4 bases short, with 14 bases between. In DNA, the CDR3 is TGTGCCAGCAGCTACGCTGGGGGGGATAATCAGCCCCAGCATTTT. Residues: CASSYAGGDNQPQHF.

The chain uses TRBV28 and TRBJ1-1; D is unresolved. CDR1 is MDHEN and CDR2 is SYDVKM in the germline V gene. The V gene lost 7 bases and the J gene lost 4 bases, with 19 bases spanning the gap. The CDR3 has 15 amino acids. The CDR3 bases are TGTGCCAGCACCATCGAGGTCCCAGGAAGCACTGAAGCTTTCTTT. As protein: CASTIEVPGSTEAFF.

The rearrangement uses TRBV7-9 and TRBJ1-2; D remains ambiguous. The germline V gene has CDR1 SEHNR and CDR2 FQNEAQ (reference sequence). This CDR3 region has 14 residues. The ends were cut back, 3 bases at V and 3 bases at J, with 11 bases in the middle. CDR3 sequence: CASSFAQSYYGYTF. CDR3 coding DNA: TGTGCCAGCAGCTTTGCGCAGAGCTACTATGGCTACACCTTC. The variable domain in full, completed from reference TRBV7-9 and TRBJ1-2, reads DTGVSQNPRHKITKRGQNVTFRCDPISEHNRLYWYRQTLGQGPEFLTYFQNEAQLEKSRLLSDRFSAERPKGSFSTLEIQRTEQGDSAMYLCASSFAQSYYGYTFGSGTRLTVV.

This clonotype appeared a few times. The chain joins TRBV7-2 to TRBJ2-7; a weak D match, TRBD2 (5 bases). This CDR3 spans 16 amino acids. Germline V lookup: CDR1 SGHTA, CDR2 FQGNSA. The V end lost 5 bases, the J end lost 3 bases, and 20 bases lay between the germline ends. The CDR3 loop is CASSDQQAARFYEQYF. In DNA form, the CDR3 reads TGTGCCAGCAGCGATCAGCAAGCGGCCCGATTCTACGAGCAGTACTTC.

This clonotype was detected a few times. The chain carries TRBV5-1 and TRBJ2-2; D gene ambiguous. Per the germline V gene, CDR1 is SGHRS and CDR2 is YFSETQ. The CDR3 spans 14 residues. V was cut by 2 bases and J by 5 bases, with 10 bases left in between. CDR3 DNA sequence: TGCGCCAGCAGCTTAATGACCAATACCGGGGAGCTGTTTTTT. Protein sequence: CASSLMTNTGELFF.

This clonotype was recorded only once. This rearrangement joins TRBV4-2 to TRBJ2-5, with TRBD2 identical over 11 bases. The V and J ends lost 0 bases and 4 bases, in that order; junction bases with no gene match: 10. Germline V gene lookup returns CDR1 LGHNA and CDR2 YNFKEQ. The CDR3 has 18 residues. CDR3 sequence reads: CASSQDRLAGGIGETQYF. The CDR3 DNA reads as TGTGCCAGCAGCCAAGACAGGCTAGCGGGAGGTATCGGAGAGACCCAGTACTTC.

This chain's CDR3 is CASSPTSGGQFEQYF. The CDR3 DNA follows: TGTGCCAGCAGTCCAACTAGCGGGGGGCAGTTTGAGCAGTACTTC. The chain recombines TRBV12-3 or TRBV12-4 with TRBJ2-5, with TRBD2 identical over 12 bases. This CDR3 contains 15 residues. With V trimmed by 5 bases and J by 11 bases, 12 bases remained unmatched.

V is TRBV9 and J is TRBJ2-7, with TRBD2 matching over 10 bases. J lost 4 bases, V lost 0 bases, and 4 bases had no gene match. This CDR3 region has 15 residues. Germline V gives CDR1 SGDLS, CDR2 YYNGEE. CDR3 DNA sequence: TGTGCCAGCAGCGTAGATTTAGCGGGGGGATACGAGCAGTACTTC. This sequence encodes CASSVDLAGGYEQYF. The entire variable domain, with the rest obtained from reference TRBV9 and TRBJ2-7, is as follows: DSGVTQTPKHLITATGQRVTLRCSPRSGDLSVYWYQQSLDQGLQFLIQYYNGEERAKGNILERFSAQQFPDLHSELNLSSLELGDSALYFCASSVDLAGGYEQYFGPGTRLTVT.

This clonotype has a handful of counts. CDR3 coding DNA: TGTGCCAGCACCGGAGGGGGTGACAATGAGCAGTTCTTC. This gives the protein CASTGGGDNEQFF. The genes are TRBV7-3 and TRBJ2-1; tentatively, D is TRBD1 or TRBD2 (6 bases each). This CDR3 comprises 13 residues. Trimming pared 7 bases from V and 5 bases from J, leaving 12 bases between. Germline values: CDR1 SGHTA, CDR2 FQGTGA.

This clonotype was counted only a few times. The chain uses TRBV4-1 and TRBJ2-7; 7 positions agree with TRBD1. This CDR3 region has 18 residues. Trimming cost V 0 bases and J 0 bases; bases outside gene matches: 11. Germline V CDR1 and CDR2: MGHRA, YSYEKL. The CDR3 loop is CASSQDPIGQERSYEQYF. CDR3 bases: TGCGCCAGCAGCCAAGATCCAATTGGACAGGAACGCTCCTACGAGCAGTACTTC.

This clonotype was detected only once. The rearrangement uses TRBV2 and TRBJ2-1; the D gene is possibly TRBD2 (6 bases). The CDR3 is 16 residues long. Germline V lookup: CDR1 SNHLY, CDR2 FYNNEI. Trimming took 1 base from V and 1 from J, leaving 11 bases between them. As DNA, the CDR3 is TGTGCCAGCAGTGAAGAAGGACGGGGGTCCTACAATGAGCAGTTCTTC. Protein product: CASSEEGRGSYNEQFF. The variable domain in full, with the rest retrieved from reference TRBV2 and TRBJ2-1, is EPEVTQTPSHQVTQMGQEVILRCVPISNHLYFYWYRQILGQKVEFLVSFYNNEISEKSEIFDDQFSVERPDGSNFTLKIRSTKLEDSAMYFCASSEEGRGSYNEQFFGPGTRLTVL.

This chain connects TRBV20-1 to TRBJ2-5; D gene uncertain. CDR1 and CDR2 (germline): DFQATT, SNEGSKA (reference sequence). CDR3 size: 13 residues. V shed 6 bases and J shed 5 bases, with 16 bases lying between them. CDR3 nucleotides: TGCAGTGCCTTCCGGGCCTCCCCGGAGACCCAGTACTTC. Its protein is CSAFRASPETQYF.

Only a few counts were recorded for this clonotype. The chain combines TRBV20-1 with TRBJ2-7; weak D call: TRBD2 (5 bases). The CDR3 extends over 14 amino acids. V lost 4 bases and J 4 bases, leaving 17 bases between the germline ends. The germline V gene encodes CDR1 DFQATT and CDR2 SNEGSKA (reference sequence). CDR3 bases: TGCAGTGCTATCCCGGGGTCCTCGGCTTACGAGCAGTACTTC. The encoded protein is CSAIPGSSAYEQYF.

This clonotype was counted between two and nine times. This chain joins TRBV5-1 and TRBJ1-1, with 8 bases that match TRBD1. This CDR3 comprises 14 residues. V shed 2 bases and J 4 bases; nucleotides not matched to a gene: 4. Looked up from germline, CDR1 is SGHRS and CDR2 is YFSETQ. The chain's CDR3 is CASSFDRGCTEAFF. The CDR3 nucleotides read TGCGCCAGCAGCTTCGACAGGGGCTGCACTGAAGCTTTCTTT.

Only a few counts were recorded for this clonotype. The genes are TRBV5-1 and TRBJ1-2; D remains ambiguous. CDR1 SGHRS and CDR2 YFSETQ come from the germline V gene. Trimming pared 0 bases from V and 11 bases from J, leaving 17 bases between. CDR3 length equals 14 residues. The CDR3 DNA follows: TGCGCCAGCAGCTTGGCCGAGGCAGAGGCTGGTTACACCTTC. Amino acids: CASSLAEAEAGYTF.

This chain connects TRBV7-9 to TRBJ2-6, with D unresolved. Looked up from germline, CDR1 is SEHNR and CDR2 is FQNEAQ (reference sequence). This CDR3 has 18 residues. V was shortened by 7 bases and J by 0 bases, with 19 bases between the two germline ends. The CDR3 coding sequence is TGTGCCAGCACTCCCAGCTCCCTTACAAACTCTGGGGCCAACGTCCTGACTTTC. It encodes CASTPSSLTNSGANVLTF.

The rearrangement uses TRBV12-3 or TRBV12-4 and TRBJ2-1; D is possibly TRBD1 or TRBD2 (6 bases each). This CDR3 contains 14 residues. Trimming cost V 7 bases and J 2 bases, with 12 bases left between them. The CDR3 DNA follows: TGTGCCAGCAACAGGGTAGCGGCCTACAATGAGCAGTTCTTC. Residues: CASNRVAAYNEQFF.

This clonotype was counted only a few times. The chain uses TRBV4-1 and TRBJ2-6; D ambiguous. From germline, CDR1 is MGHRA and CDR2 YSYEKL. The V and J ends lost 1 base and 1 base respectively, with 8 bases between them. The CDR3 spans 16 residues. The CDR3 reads CASSQAQRSGANVLTF. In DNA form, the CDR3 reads TGCGCCAGCAGCCAAGCACAGAGATCTGGGGCCAACGTCCTGACTTTC.

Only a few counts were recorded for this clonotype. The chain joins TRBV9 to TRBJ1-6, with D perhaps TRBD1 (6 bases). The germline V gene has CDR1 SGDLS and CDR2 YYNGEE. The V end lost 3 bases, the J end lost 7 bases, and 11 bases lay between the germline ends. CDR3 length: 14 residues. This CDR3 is CASSATGPNSPLHF. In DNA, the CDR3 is TGTGCCAGCAGCGCGACAGGTCCGAATTCACCCCTCCACTTT.

Here the CDR3 reads CASSLAGTSVYNEQFF. As DNA, the CDR3 is TGTGCCAGCAGCTTAGCCGGGACTAGCGTCTACAATGAGCAGTTCTTC. V and J are TRBV11-1 and TRBJ2-1, with 10 bases matching TRBD2. The CDR3 has 16 amino acids. Germline V gene sequence: CDR1 SGHAT, CDR2 FQDESV (reference sequence). V shed 0 bases, J shed 3 bases, and the junction held 2 bases outside the gene matches.

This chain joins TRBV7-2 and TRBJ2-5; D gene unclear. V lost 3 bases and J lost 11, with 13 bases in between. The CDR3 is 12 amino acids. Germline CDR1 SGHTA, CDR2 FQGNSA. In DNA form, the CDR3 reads TGTGCCAGCAGCTTTAATCACTATGAGCAGTACTTC. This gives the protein CASSFNHYEQYF.

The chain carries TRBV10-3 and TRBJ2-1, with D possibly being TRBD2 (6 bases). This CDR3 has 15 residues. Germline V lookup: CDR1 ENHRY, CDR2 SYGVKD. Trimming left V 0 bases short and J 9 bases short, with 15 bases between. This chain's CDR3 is CAISESVEGFGEQFF. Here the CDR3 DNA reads TGTGCCATCAGTGAGTCGGTGGAGGGTTTCGGTGAGCAGTTCTTC.

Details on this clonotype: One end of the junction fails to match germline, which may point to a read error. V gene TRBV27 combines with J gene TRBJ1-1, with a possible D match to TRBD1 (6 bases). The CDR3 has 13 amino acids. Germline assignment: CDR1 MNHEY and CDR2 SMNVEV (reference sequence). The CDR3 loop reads CTSRRGGGTEAFF. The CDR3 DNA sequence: TGTACCAGCAGGAGAGGGGGGGGGACTGAAGCTTTCTTT.

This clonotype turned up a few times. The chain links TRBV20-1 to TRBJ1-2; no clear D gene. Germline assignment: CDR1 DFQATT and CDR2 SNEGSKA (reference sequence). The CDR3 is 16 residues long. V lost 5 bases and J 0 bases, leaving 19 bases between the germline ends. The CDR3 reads CSARYPAGLPNYGYTF. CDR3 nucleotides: TGCAGTGCTCGGTACCCGGCGGGCCTCCCTAACTATGGCTACACCTTC.

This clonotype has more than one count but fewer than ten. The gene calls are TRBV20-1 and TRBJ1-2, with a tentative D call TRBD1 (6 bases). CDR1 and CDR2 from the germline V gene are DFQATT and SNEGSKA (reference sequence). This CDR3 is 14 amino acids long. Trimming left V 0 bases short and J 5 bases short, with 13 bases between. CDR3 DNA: TGCAGTGCTAGAGATGGTAGACAGGCTTATGGCTACACCTTC. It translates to CSARDGRQAYGYTF.

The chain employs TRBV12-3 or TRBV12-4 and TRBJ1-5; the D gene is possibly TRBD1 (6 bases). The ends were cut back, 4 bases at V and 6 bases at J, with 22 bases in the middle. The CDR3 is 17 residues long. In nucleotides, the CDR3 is TGTGCCAGCAGTTCTCTCTTGTCAGGGGCGTTAAGTCAGCCCCAGCATTTT. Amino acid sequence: CASSSLLSGALSQPQHF.

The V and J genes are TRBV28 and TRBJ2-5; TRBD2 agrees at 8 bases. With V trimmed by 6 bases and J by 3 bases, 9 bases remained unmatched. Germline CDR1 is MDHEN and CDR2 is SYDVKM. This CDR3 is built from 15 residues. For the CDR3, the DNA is TGTGCCAGCAGATGGACCGGGACTAGTAAAGAGACCCAGTACTTC. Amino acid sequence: CASRWTGTSKETQYF.

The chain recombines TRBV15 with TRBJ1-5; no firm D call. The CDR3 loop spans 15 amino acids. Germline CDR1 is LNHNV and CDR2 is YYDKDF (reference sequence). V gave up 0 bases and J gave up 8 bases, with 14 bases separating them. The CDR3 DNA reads TGTGCCACCAGCAGAGATGGGAGGGCCCGCAAGCCCCAGCATTTT. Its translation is CATSRDGRARKPQHF. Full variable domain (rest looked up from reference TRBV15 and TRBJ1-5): DAMVIQNPRYQVTQFGKPVTLSCSQTLNHNVMYWYQQKSSQAPKLLFHYYDKDFNNEADTPDNFQSRRPNTSFCFLDIRSPGLGDTAMYLCATSRDGRARKPQHFGDGTRLSIL.

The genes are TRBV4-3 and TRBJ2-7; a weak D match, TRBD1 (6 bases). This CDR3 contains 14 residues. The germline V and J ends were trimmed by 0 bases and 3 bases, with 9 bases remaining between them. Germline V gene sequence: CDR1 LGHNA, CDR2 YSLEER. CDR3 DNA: TGCGCCAGCAGCCAAGACCAGGGGCTCTACGAGCAGTACTTC. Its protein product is CASSQDQGLYEQYF.